What follows is one T cell receptor (beta chain) and its context. As yet, its antigen is unknown. The listed genes are named as in mouse. The sequence runs out 4 residues before the end of the CDR3; the remainder is reconstructed from the germline J gene. The data originate from a study of CD8+ T cells in alopecia areata. Study details: Female approximately 6-11-week-old C3H/HeJ recipients received skin from approximately 6-12-month-old C3H/HeJ graft donors with spontaneous alopecia.

RNA extraction and reverse transcription yielded cDNA as sequencing template. Assay: immunoSEQ multiplex PCR; the TCRdb copy retains only in-frame clones and omits some. This table holds more than 90,000 clones with no singletons; the top ten claim around 20%. Germline V CDR1 and CDR2: NNHDY, SYVADS. The CDR3 covers 15 residues. Findings of the study overall: Sharing of TCRs across patients appeared less clear than in mice, possibly for HLA-related reasons. Normal skin's resident alphabeta T cells are also sequenced in scalp samples. An increase in clonality over normal scalp was evident in lesional scalp, especially alopecia totalis/universalis.

The clonotype was recovered from a C3H/HeJ mouse with alopecia areata. Mouse MHC haplotype: H2-k. V is TRBV13-3 and J is TRBJ2-5; 11 nucleotides agree with TRBD2. The sequenced sample was lesional skin. The CDR3 protein is CASSVGTGGEDTQYF. The CDR3 DNA, read in part, is TGTGCCAGCAGTGTCGGGACTGGGGGCGAAGAC.